Reported below is one TCR beta chain. Time point noted: newly diagnosed GD, antithyroid drugs for less than 3 months. Construction of the TCR library relied on RNA isolated from PBMCs. Arm-PCR of CDR3 regions and iRepertoire HTBI primers were the basis on which TCR beta libraries were built. MiXCR, applied by TCRdb to the multiplex PCR reads, yields one record per CDR3 protein. The sample lists a few hundred thousand distinct CDR3 sequences; approximately 16% were seen once. This CDR3 region has 19 residues. With V trimmed by 7 bases and J by 0 bases, 20 bases remained unmatched. The data derive from a study of regulatory T cells in long-lasting Graves disease. The same sample was also studied in work on T cells in Graves' hyperthyroidism and ophthalmopathy.

Sequenced material: peripheral blood mononuclear cells (PBMCs), taken at new diagnosis, from a patient treated with antithyroid drugs. J is TRBJ2-7 and V is TRBV12-3 or TRBV12-4; 8 nucleotides match TRBD2. The receptor comes from a woman between 18 and 29 years old with Graves disease. Here the CDR3 reads CASMATAGASGSYSYEQYF. In DNA form, the CDR3 reads TGTGCCAGCATGGCCACCGCCGGGGCTAGCGGGTCCTACTCCTACGAGCAGTACTTC.